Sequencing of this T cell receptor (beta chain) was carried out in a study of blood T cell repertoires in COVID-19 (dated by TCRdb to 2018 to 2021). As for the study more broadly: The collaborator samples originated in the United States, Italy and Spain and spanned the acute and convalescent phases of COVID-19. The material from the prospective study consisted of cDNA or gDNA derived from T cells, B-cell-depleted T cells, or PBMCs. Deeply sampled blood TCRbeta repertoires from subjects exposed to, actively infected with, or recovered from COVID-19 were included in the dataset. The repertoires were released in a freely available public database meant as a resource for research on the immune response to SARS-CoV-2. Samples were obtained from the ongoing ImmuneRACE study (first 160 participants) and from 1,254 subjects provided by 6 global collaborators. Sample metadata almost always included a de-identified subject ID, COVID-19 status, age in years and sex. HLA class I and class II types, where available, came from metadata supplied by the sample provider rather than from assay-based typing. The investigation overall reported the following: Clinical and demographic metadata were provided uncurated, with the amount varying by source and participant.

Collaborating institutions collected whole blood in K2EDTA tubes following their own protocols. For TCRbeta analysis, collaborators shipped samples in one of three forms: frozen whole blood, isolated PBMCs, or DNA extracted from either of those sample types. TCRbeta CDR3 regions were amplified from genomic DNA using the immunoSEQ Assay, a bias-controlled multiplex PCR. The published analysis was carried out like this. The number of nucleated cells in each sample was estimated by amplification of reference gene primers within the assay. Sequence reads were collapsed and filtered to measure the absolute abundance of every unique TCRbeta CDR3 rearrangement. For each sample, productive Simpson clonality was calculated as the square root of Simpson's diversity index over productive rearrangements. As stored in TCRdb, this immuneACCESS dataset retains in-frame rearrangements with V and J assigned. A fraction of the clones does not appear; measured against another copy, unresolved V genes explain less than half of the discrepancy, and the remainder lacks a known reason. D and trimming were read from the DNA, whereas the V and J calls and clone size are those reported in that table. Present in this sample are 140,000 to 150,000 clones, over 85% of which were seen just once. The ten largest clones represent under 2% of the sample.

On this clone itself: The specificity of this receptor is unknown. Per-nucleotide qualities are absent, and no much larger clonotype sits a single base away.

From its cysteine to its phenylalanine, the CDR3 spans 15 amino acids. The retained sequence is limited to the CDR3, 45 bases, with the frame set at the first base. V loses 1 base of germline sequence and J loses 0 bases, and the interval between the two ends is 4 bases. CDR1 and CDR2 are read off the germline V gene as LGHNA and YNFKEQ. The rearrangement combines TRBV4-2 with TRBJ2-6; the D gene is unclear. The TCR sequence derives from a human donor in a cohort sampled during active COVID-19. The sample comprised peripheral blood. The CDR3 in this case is CASSQGSSGANVLTF. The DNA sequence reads TGTGCCAGCAGCCAAGGTAGCTCTGGGGCCAACGTCCTGACTTTC.